This T cell receptor (beta chain) is from a study of regulatory T cells in long-lasting Graves disease. Study-level points and caveats: Persistent cases favored TRBV28, TRBJ1-2 and TRBJ2-5.

Remarks on this clonotype: Its antigen remains unidentified.

The authors built TCR beta libraries using iRepertoire HTBI primers and Arm-PCR of CDR3 regions. In the original processing: More than 55 TRBV and about 15 TRBJ segments were identified across samples. TCRdb fed the multiplex PCR reads into MiXCR, producing one record per CDR3 protein. The V and J calls, along with clone size, are taken from TCRdb and not from the paper's own processing. The sample has 400,000 to 500,000 distinct CDR3 sequences, approximately 21% seen once. The time point: persistent/refractory GD, antithyroid drugs over 5 years with positive TRAb. Generation of the TCR library employed RNA extracted from PBMCs. It was by American Thyroid Association guidelines that Graves' disease was diagnosed. There are 14 residues in the CDR3. Trimming cost V 0 bases and J 1 base, with 7 bases left between them. Per the germline V gene, CDR1 is MNHEY and CDR2 is SVGEGT.

Sequences were derived from peripheral blood mononuclear cells (PBMCs), sampled when the disease was refractory, from a patient treated with antithyroid drugs. The chain is built from TRBV6-2 or TRBV6-3 and TRBJ2-7; D not resolved. The clonotype originates from a female donor with Graves disease. The CDR3 sequence: CASSYSSESYEQYF. In nucleotides, the CDR3 is TGTGCCAGCAGTTACTCTTCGGAGTCCTACGAGCAGTACTTC.